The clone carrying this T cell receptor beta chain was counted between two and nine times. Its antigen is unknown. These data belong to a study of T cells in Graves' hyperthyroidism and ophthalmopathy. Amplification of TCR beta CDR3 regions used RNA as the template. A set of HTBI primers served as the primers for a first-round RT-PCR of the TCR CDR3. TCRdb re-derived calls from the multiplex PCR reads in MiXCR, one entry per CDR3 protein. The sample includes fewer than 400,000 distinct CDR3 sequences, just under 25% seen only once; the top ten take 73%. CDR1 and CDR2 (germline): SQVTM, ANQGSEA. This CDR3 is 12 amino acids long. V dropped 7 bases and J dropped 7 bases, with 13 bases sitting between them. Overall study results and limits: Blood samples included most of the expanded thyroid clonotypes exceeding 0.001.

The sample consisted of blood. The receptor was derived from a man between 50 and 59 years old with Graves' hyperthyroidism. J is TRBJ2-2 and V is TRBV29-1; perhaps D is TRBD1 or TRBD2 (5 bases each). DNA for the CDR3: TGCAGCGGGTGGGGGTGGAACGGGGAGCTGTTTTTT. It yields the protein CSGWGWNGELFF.